This TCR beta chain came from a study of prognosis after radiotherapy for stage I lung cancer (dated by TCRdb to the early 2020s). Regarding the complete study: Between early 2018 and early 2019, under 20 patients with stage I NSCLC were enrolled in Nanjing, China. Using image-guided IMRT or VMAT, SBRT was delivered in 3 to 5 fractions at a biologically effective dose of at least 100 Gy. The study profiled peripheral blood TCR beta repertoires from stage I NSCLC patients before and after stereotactic body radiotherapy and related them to distant failure. The study took one blood sample before SBRT and one after SBRT from each of roughly 20 patients and sequenced all 40 or so samples. The cohort included 13 men and roughly 6 women, with a median age of about 70 years and a range of about 53 to 95 years. In more than 13 patients the disease was a newly diagnosed primary stage I lung tumor, whereas roughly five had oligometastatic NSCLC following surgical resection of the primary tumor. SBRT was not combined with any concurrent therapy in any patient. Every patient was regarded as medically inoperable, because of comorbidities in around 12 cases and refusal of surgery in seven or eight cases. Distant metastases were developed by four of the 19 patients after SBRT, at a median of 7 months, whereas no significant progression was observed in the other 15 patients. Tumor histology was squamous cell carcinoma in several patients and adenocarcinoma in about a dozen.

Points the paper makes about the study in general: Post-SBRT Shannon entropy and its change from baseline were lower in patients who developed distant metastases; baseline Shannon entropy was not associated with metastases. After SBRT, the number of unique TCR clones decreased (median around 10,000 before versus several thousand after; Wilcoxon paired P=0.011). TRBV and TRBJ usage frequencies reportedly differed by metastasis status, in two V genes at baseline and in roughly ten V and two J genes after SBRT. Whether the expanded TCR clones were tumor-specific was not determined. All reported P values were unadjusted for multiple comparisons. The study was limited by its small cohort and short follow-up, and the findings require independent validation.

All patients had node-negative disease on CT and PET/CT, and none had a history of other malignancies or had previously received chemotherapy or radiotherapy. At each of the two time points, 5 to 6 milliliters of peripheral venous blood were collected into EDTA tubes. PBMCs were isolated by Ficoll-Paque Plus density-gradient centrifugation. Samples were stored at -80°C immediately after collection until analysis. Two rounds of multiplex PCR on genomic DNA were used to amplify the TCR beta CDR3 region. In the first PCR round, primers specific to each TRBV and TRBJ gene were used, and the primer sequences were filed in Chinese patent CN105087789A. Universal primers were used in the second round of PCR. The Roche High Pure PCR Template Preparation Kit was used to extract genomic DNA from the frozen PBMCs. Paired-end sequencing with 151 bp reads was performed on the libraries using an Illumina HiSeq 3000. Regarding the original processing steps: Raw reads lacking the multiplex PCR primer sequences were removed with CutAdapt. PEAR was used to merge high-quality paired reads into contigs. MiXCR assigned TRB V, D and J gene segments to each contig by aligning to reference sequences. CDR3 sequences were clustered by base quality and sequence similarity to remove sequencing errors. Shannon entropy, normalized by the natural log of the productive TCR sequence number, served as the measure of diversity. To get clonality, Shannon entropy was divided by the natural log of the number of unique clonotypes, and that result was subtracted from one. The Youden index of ROC curves was used to select progression-free survival cut-offs for repertoire metrics, and analyses were performed in R 3.5.3. TCRdb handled the public reads itself, with Q25 trimming in fastp and clone calling in MiXCR, and kept productive beta chains. Entries are consolidated by CDR3 protein sequence, retaining the most common genes and DNA. TCRdb's processing, not the study's, gives the V and J calls here. In all, the sample holds about 18,000 distinct CDR3 sequences, and about three fifths of those were seen once. Clones ranked in the top ten supply roughly 26% of the sample.

The CDR3, from cysteine to phenylalanine, totals 13 residues. The sequence is cut down to CDR3 DNA, 39 bases in frame from base 1. CDR1 and CDR2 are read off the germline V gene (reference sequence) as DFQATT and SNEGSKA. A note on this clonotype: The antigen this receptor binds is unknown. Mismatch with germline at one junction end may stem from a read error.

This sample comprised PBMCs, obtained before or after stereotactic body radiation therapy (not recorded which). Here the chain combines TRBV20-1 and TRBJ2-3; TRBD2 is perhaps the D gene, given 6 matching bases. The receptor comes from a donor over 45 with non-small cell lung cancer. The nucleotide sequence is given as TGCGGTGCCATCACCGGGACTGCAGATACGCAGTATTTT. This gives the protein CGAITGTADTQYF.